The next 21 T cell receptor beta chains were all read from a single sample in a study of blood T cell repertoires in COVID-19. The table came from immunoSEQ multiplex PCR; TCRdb's copy has only in-frame clones and leaves some out. Of about 31,000 clones listed, roughly nine tenths are singletons. Sequenced input: peripheral blood. The receptor set was obtained from a woman in her 40s with active or convalescent COVID-19.

J is TRBJ2-1 and V is TRBV7-9, with D maybe TRBD2 (6 bases). V was clipped by 4 bases and J by 9 bases, with 22 bases between them. The CDR3 consists of 16 residues. Germline CDR1 SEHNR, CDR2 FQNEAQ (reference sequence). The CDR3 sequence is CASSSPSAAGRGEQFF. The CDR3 DNA follows: TGTGCCAGCAGCTCGCCGAGCGCCGCGGGGCGGGGTGAGCAGTTCTTC.

The V call is TRBV2, the J call TRBJ1-1; TRBD1 might be the D (5 bases). The ends were cut back, 4 bases at V and 0 bases at J, with 12 bases in the middle. Germline V gives CDR1 SNHLY, CDR2 FYNNEI. The CDR3 is 15 amino acids. The chain's CDR3 is CASSAEGYMNTEAFF. CDR3 nucleotide sequence: TGTGCCAGCAGTGCGGAGGGGTACATGAACACTGAAGCTTTCTTT.

The rearrangement uses TRBV14 and TRBJ1-2; 7 nucleotides agree with TRBD1. Germline CDR1 SGHDN, CDR2 FVKESK. J lost 6 bases, V lost 11 bases, and 15 bases had no gene match. The CDR3 is 14 residues long. This CDR3 reads CAGRKMQGEDGYTF. CDR3 nucleotide sequence: TGTGCCGGGAGAAAGATGCAGGGGGAGGATGGCTACACCTTC.

This sequence joins TRBV4-3 and TRBJ1-1; D is perhaps TRBD1 (6 bases). Between the trimmed V and J ends, which lost 0 bases and 10 bases, there was a span of 18 bases. CDR1 and CDR2 (germline): LGHNA, YSLEER. The CDR3 totals 15 residues. The CDR3 protein is CASSQDKGGGSGAFF. As DNA, the CDR3 is TGCGCCAGCAGCCAAGATAAAGGCGGGGGCTCGGGAGCTTTCTTT.

The chain links TRBV5-4 to TRBJ2-2; the D is unclear. The CDR3 sequence is 15 residues long. V lost 0 bases to trimming and J lost 0 bases, with 6 bases between them. Germline V lookup: CDR1 SGHNT, CDR2 YYREEE (reference sequence). The CDR3 DNA follows: TGTGCCAGCAGCTTGGCTGGAGCGAACACCGGGGAGCTGTTTTTT. This gives the protein CASSLAGANTGELFF.

V usage is TRBV7-8 and J usage is TRBJ2-7; TRBD1 aligns across 7 bases. CDR3 length: 17 residues. The germline gives CDR1 SGHVS, CDR2 FQNEAQ. With V trimmed by 0 bases and J by 1 base, 9 bases remained unmatched. The CDR3 sequence is CASSLAQSRGRSYEQYF. CDR3 DNA sequence: TGTGCCAGCAGCTTAGCGCAATCGAGGGGGCGATCCTACGAGCAGTACTTC.

The chain couples TRBV7-2 to TRBJ1-5; TRBD1 matches at 7 bases. Trimming cost V 2 bases and J 7 bases; bases outside gene matches: 5. CDR3 length: 14 residues. The germline V gene has CDR1 SGHTA and CDR2 FQGNSA. CDR3 sequence reads: CASSLRQGGQPQHF. The CDR3 region has the DNA TGTGCCAGCAGCTTACGACAGGGCGGGCAGCCCCAGCATTTT.

V is TRBV5-1 and J is TRBJ1-2; D is unresolved. CDR3 length: 13 amino acids. V was cut by 3 bases and J by 4 bases, with 10 bases left in between. Germline loops: CDR1 SGHRS, CDR2 YFSETQ. CDR3 region: CASSSQSAYGYTF. DNA for the CDR3: TGCGCCAGCAGCTCGCAGTCTGCCTATGGCTACACCTTC.

The chain couples TRBV7-9 to TRBJ2-5; 10 bases are a match to TRBD2. J was trimmed by 7 bases and V by 3 bases; bases with no gene match: 8. There are 15 residues in the CDR3. The V gene's germline CDR1 is SEHNR and CDR2 FQNEAQ (reference sequence). For the CDR3, the DNA is TGTGCCAGCAGCTTTGGACTAGCGGCCCCAGGGACCCAGTACTTC. It yields the protein CASSFGLAAPGTQYF.

This chain connects TRBV6-5 to TRBJ1-4, with D perhaps TRBD1 (6 bases). The germline gives CDR1 MNHEY, CDR2 SVGAGI. Trimming removed 8 bases at V and 5 bases at J, with 12 bases between. The CDR3 sequence is 13 residues long. Written as DNA, the CDR3 is TGTGCCAGCGCCGGGACAAGGAATGAAAAACTGTTTTTT. This codes for CASAGTRNEKLFF.

V is TRBV6-5 and J is TRBJ1-2; weak D call: TRBD1 (6 bases). Trimming shortened V by 8 bases and J by 0 bases, and 16 bases separated the two germline ends. The CDR3 has 15 amino acids. Germline assignment: CDR1 MNHEY and CDR2 SVGAGI. The CDR3, as DNA: TGTGCCAGCCTAACGTTGGACAGTACTAACTATGGCTACACCTTC. As protein: CASLTLDSTNYGYTF.

CDR3 amino acids: CASSLSDRNTEAFF. CDR3 bases: TGTGCCAGCAGCTTATCCGACAGGAACACTGAAGCTTTCTTT. The V and J genes are TRBV7-9 and TRBJ1-1; a possible D gene is TRBD1 (5 bases). CDR3 size: 14 residues. V dropped 2 bases and J dropped 1 base, with 8 bases sitting between them. The V gene's germline CDR1 is SEHNR and CDR2 FQNEAQ (reference sequence).

V usage is TRBV7-2 and J usage is TRBJ2-5, with 12 bases aligning to TRBD2. Germline lookup yields CDR1 SGHTA and CDR2 FQGNSA. J was trimmed by 1 base and V by 5 bases; bases with no gene match: 8. CDR3 length equals 17 residues. CDR3 in amino acids: CASSRIPGLAGQETQYF. Here the CDR3 DNA reads TGTGCCAGCAGCCGGATCCCGGGACTAGCGGGCCAAGAGACCCAGTACTTC.

V and J are TRBV9 and TRBJ1-1; 8 bases map to TRBD1. V lost 4 bases to trimming and J lost 4 bases; unmatched junction nucleotides: 9. CDR1 and CDR2 (germline): SGDLS, YYNGEE. This CDR3 is built from 15 residues. CDR3 amino acids: CASSPPGQGTTEAFF. The CDR3 DNA sequence: TGTGCCAGCAGCCCTCCCGGACAGGGAACCACTGAAGCTTTCTTT.

The CDR3 region is CASSYPAPARAEQYF. As DNA, the CDR3 is TGTGCCAGCAGTTATCCCGCACCCGCGCGGGCCGAGCAGTACTTC. The genes are TRBV6-2 or TRBV6-3 and TRBJ2-7; D may be TRBD2 (5 bases). CDR3 size: 15 residues. V lost 3 bases and J lost 6, with 18 bases in between. Germline CDR1 and CDR2: MNHEY and SVGEGT.

The chain couples TRBV5-1 to TRBJ2-5; the match to TRBD1 covers 7 bases. CDR3 length: 14 residues. Germline V lookup: CDR1 SGHRS, CDR2 YFSETQ. The V and J ends lost 0 bases and 5 bases, in that order; junction bases with no gene match: 4. This CDR3 is CASSLEGAGETQYF. CDR3 bases: TGCGCCAGCAGCTTGGAGGGGGCCGGGGAGACCCAGTACTTC. The complete variable domain, with remaining parts taken from reference TRBV5-1 and TRBJ2-5, reads KAGVTQTPRYLIKTRGQQVTLSCSPISGHRSVSWYQQTPGQGLQFLFEYFSETQRNKGNFPGRFSGRQFSNSRSEMNVSTLELGDSALYLCASSLEGAGETQYFGPGTRLLVL.

This clone appeared once. V is TRBV11-3 and J is TRBJ2-2; D perhaps matches TRBD1 (6 bases). The V gene lost 4 bases and the J gene lost 0 bases, with 12 bases spanning the gap. Germline CDR1 SGHNT, CDR2 YENEEA. This CDR3 is 16 amino acids long. The CDR3 sequence: CASSSTGWANTGELFF. DNA of the CDR3: TGTGCCAGCAGCTCAACAGGGTGGGCGAACACCGGGGAGCTGTTTTTT.

V gene TRBV3-1 (or the pseudogene TRBV3-2) combines with J gene TRBJ2-7, with 11 positions matching TRBD2. The J segment lost 0 bases and the V segment lost 1 base, leaving 8 bases of the junction unmatched. Per the germline V gene, CDR1 is LGHDT and CDR2 is YNNKEL (reference sequence). This CDR3 region has 18 residues. CDR3 sequence reads: CASSQAGVAGGPSYEQYF. The CDR3 bases are TGTGCCAGCAGCCAAGCCGGAGTAGCGGGAGGGCCCTCCTACGAGCAGTACTTC.

The rearrangement uses TRBV20-1 and TRBJ2-7, with a possible D match to TRBD2 (5 bases). CDR1 is DFQATT, CDR2 SNEGSKA, per germline (reference sequence). CDR3 size: 11 residues. Trimming stripped 4 bases from V and 3 bases from J, with 7 bases between. The CDR3, as DNA: TGCAGTGCTACACTAGTCTACGAGCAGTACTTC. This codes for CSATLVYEQYF.

The CDR3 coding sequence is TGTGCCAGCAGTGAAACCAAGTACAGGGGGCTTGGTGGCTACACCTTC. The encoded protein is CASSETKYRGLGGYTF. V and J are TRBV2 and TRBJ1-2, with 9 bases lining up with TRBD1. With V trimmed by 2 bases and J by 7 bases, 11 bases remained unmatched. CDR3 length equals 16 residues. Germline V gene lookup returns CDR1 SNHLY and CDR2 FYNNEI.

This chain joins TRBV29-1 and TRBJ2-3; 8 bases match TRBD2. The ends lost 4 bases at V and 6 bases at J; junction bases unmatched: 6. The CDR3 is 13 residues long. CDR1 is SQVTM and CDR2 is ANQGSEA in the germline V gene. The CDR3 DNA follows: TGCAGCGTTGGGATCGGGGGGGCGGATACGCAGTATTTT. Translated: CSVGIGGADTQYF.